A single sample gave rise to the 30 T cell receptor beta chains below, sequenced in a study of shared clonotypes between healthy human individuals. The data were produced by immunoSEQ multiplex PCR, yet TCRdb's version contains in-frame clones alone and is incomplete. The table records about 1.5 million clones, approximately 96% of them present only once. Input material: naive CD4+ T cells sorted from blood. Subset noted: CD45RA+ positively selected. The receptors were gathered from a man between 25 and 39 years old in good health.

In regard to this clone: The sample contains more than one DNA sequence encoding this CDR3. The CDR3 DNA reads TGTGCCAGCAGTCCAGGGGGCGCTTACAATGAGCAGTTCTTC. Its translation is CASSPGGAYNEQFF. The V call is TRBV28, the J call TRBJ2-1, with 8 bases that match TRBD1. The CDR3 has 14 residues. The V gene's germline CDR1 is MDHEN and CDR2 SYDVKM. V was clipped by 5 bases and J by 4 bases; unmatched bases: 4. Combining the CDR3 with reference TRBV28 and TRBJ2-1 gives the whole variable domain DVKVTQSSRYLVKRTGEKVFLECVQDMDHENMFWYRQDPGLGLRLIYFSYDVKMKEKGDIPEGYSVSREKKERFSLILESASTNQTSMYLCASSPGGAYNEQFFGPGTRLTVL.

V and J are TRBV11-2 and TRBJ2-6; 13 bases line up with TRBD2. CDR1 is SGHAT, CDR2 FQNNGV, per germline. This CDR3 comprises 18 residues. V gave up 4 bases and J gave up 0 bases; unmatched junction bases: 3. This CDR3 is CASSSTSGRGSGANVLTF. The CDR3 DNA is TGTGCCAGCAGCTCCACTAGCGGGAGGGGCTCTGGGGCCAACGTCCTGACTTTC.

The chain recombines TRBV6-1 with TRBJ2-3; 8 bases are shared with TRBD1. V lost 10 bases, J lost 2 bases, and 11 bases stayed unmatched. The CDR3 sequence is 15 residues long. Germline V lookup: CDR1 MNHNS, CDR2 SASEGT. CDR3 sequence (DNA): TGTGCCACAACGGGACAGGCGATATTCACAGATACGCAGTATTTT. Translating it yields CATTGQAIFTDTQYF.

Concerning this clone: The same CDR3 is also encoded by other DNA sequences in this sample. V and J are TRBV5-1 and TRBJ1-1; 7 nucleotides match TRBD1. Germline V gene sequence: CDR1 SGHRS, CDR2 YFSETQ. The junction had 3 bases not matched to a gene; V was cut back by 3 bases and J by 1 base. The CDR3 sequence is 14 residues long. The CDR3 sequence: CASSSQGGNTEAFF. The CDR3, as DNA: TGCGCCAGCAGCTCTCAGGGGGGGAACACTGAAGCTTTCTTT.

The chain couples TRBV11-2 to TRBJ2-2; D may be TRBD2 (5 bases). Per the germline V gene, CDR1 is SGHAT and CDR2 is FQNNGV. The CDR3 length is 17 residues. The ends were cut back, 5 bases at V and 3 bases at J, with 19 bases in the middle. CDR3 nucleotide sequence: TGTGCCAGCAGCCCCTTTAAGGTGATGAGGGACACCGGGGAGCTGTTTTTT. Translating gives CASSPFKVMRDTGELFF.

The rearrangement links TRBV7-2 to TRBJ2-1, with 7 bases lining up with TRBD1. The CDR3 consists of 15 residues. Germline CDR1 reads SGHTA; CDR2 reads FQGNSA. V lost 8 bases, J lost 2 bases, and 9 bases stayed unmatched. Here the CDR3 reads CASGDPGQTYNEQFF. The CDR3 nucleotides are TGTGCCAGCGGCGATCCGGGACAGACCTACAATGAGCAGTTCTTC.

Comment on this clone: The sample carries other DNA sequences with the same CDR3. The V call is TRBV9, the J call TRBJ2-3, with D unclear. The germline V and J ends were trimmed by 2 bases and 5 bases, with 6 bases remaining between them. In germline, CDR1 is SGDLS, CDR2 YYNGEE. The CDR3 is 12 amino acids. CDR3 nucleotide sequence: TGTGCCAGCAGCGTCGAAGGAGATACGCAGTATTTT. Translated, it gives CASSVEGDTQYF.

The V and J genes are TRBV20-1 and TRBJ2-1; 10 bases agree with TRBD2. J gave up 14 bases and V 5 bases, and 6 bases lay outside the gene matches. This CDR3 spans 11 amino acids. Per the germline V gene, CDR1 is DFQATT and CDR2 is SNEGSKA (reference sequence). As DNA, the CDR3 is TGCAGTGCTCACACCGGGACTAGCGAGTTCTTC. Its protein is CSAHTGTSEFF.

V and J are TRBV7-8 and TRBJ2-7; 7 bases are a match to TRBD2. Germline loops: CDR1 SGHVS, CDR2 FQNEAQ. The V segment lost 2 bases and the J segment 1 base; nucleotides outside the gene matches: 5. This CDR3 has 15 residues. The CDR3, as DNA: TGTGCCAGCAGCTTAAGTGGAGCGGGATCCTACGAGCAGTACTTC. Its translation is CASSLSGAGSYEQYF.

The chain is built from TRBV19 and TRBJ2-1; the D is unclear. V was clipped by 9 bases and J by 10 bases, with 25 bases between them. The CDR3 spans 15 residues. Germline CDR1 is LNHDA and CDR2 is SQIVND (reference sequence). The CDR3 coding sequence is TGTGCCAGCTCCCGTGGCAGGATACTCCTACAGGAGCAGTTCTTC. It encodes CASSRGRILLQEQFF. The complete variable domain, with remaining parts taken from reference TRBV19 and TRBJ2-1, reads DGGITQSPKYLFRKEGQNVTLSCEQNLNHDAMYWYRQDPGQGLRLIYYSQIVNDFQKGDIAEGYSVSREKKESFPLTVTSAQKNPTAFYLCASSRGRILLQEQFFGPGTRLTVL.

Only one count was recorded for this clone. This chain uses TRBV7-9 with TRBJ2-5; 7 nucleotides line up with TRBD2. The CDR3 totals 16 residues. Germline CDR1 SEHNR, CDR2 FQNEAQ (reference sequence). V was clipped by 6 bases and J by 3 bases; unmatched bases: 13. The CDR3 coding sequence is TGTGCCAGCAGTTACTCCCAGGCTAGCGGCAAAGAGACCCAGTACTTC. It yields the protein CASSYSQASGKETQYF.

The rearrangement links TRBV5-8 to TRBJ2-5, with unresolved D. CDR3 size: 15 residues. Trimming stripped 0 bases from V and 5 bases from J, with 14 bases between. Germline-derived CDR1 and CDR2 are SGHTS and YDEGEE. The CDR3 protein is CASSLALRLAETQYF. The CDR3 DNA reads as TGTGCCAGCAGCTTGGCCCTGAGACTCGCGGAGACCCAGTACTTC.

This chain joins TRBV18 and TRBJ2-3, with D possibly TRBD2 on 5 matching bases. Germline V gives CDR1 KGHSH, CDR2 LQKENI. Trimming pared 3 bases from V and 4 bases from J, leaving 17 bases between. The CDR3 loop spans 16 amino acids. CDR3 residues: CASSPLGASGSDTQYF. CDR3 sequence (DNA): TGTGCCAGCTCACCCCTGGGCGCCAGCGGCTCAGATACGCAGTATTTT.

This chain uses TRBV7-9 with TRBJ2-3, with a weak D call TRBD2 (6 bases). With 0 bases removed from V and 2 bases from J, the gap between germline ends came to 12 bases. Germline V gene sequence: CDR1 SEHNR, CDR2 FQNEAQ (reference sequence). There are 16 residues in the CDR3. The CDR3 protein is CASSLASGEPTDTQYF. The CDR3 DNA sequence: TGTGCCAGCAGCTTAGCTAGCGGAGAACCCACAGATACGCAGTATTTT.

The rearrangement links TRBV29-1 to TRBJ1-4; no clear D. Looked up from germline, CDR1 is SQVTM and CDR2 is ANQGSEA. This CDR3 has 13 amino acids. The ends were cut back, 6 bases at V and 3 bases at J, with 11 bases in the middle. CDR3 sequence reads: CSVAHSANEKLFF. The CDR3 DNA follows: TGCAGCGTGGCCCACAGCGCTAATGAAAAACTGTTTTTT.

This clone has a single count. V is TRBV5-1 and J is TRBJ1-5, with TRBD1 identical over 9 bases. This CDR3 is 15 amino acids long. Germline lookup yields CDR1 SGHRS and CDR2 YFSETQ. With 5 bases clipped from V and 2 bases from J, the junction kept 5 bases outside the gene matches. For the CDR3, the DNA is TGCGCCAGCAGAAGGACAGGGGACCGCAATCAGCCCCAGCATTTT. Residues: CASRRTGDRNQPQHF.

J is TRBJ1-3 and V is TRBV18; perhaps TRBD1 as D (5 bases). Germline loops: CDR1 KGHSH, CDR2 LQKENI. V shed 7 bases and J shed 0 bases, with 19 bases lying between them. CDR3 size: 17 residues. The CDR3 nucleotides are TGTGCCAGCTTGACTGACAGCCAATACTCCTCTGGAAACACCATATATTTT. Amino acid sequence: CASLTDSQYSSGNTIYF.

Here the CDR3 DNA reads TGTGCCAGCAGTTTTGTCCCTGGAGGAGGAAACACCATATATTTT. It codes for CASSFVPGGGNTIYF. The chain uses TRBV28 and TRBJ1-3; D is unresolved. Germline V lookup: CDR1 MDHEN, CDR2 SYDVKM. Trimming took off 3 bases at V and 4 bases at J, with 13 bases between the two ends. The CDR3 covers 15 residues.

The chain combines TRBV9 with TRBJ1-3; D uncertain. The CDR3 has 14 residues. Germline assignment: CDR1 SGDLS and CDR2 YYNGEE. Trimming shortened V by 7 bases and J by 0 bases, and 11 bases separated the two germline ends. CDR3 amino acids: CASGIGNSGNTIYF. The CDR3 nucleotides are TGTGCCAGCGGTATTGGGAACTCTGGAAACACCATATATTTT.

The chain has TRBV19 and TRBJ2-7; 12 bases map to TRBD2. Trimming removed 2 bases from V and 8 bases from J; junction bases left unmatched: 13. This CDR3 comprises 17 residues. The germline V gene encodes CDR1 LNHDA and CDR2 SQIVND (reference sequence). CDR3 residues: CASSILAGGTTVLQQYF. CDR3 in DNA: TGTGCCAGTAGTATACTAGCGGGAGGGACTACGGTGTTGCAGCAGTACTTC.

Regarding this clone: In the same sample, other DNA sequences code for this CDR3. DNA of the CDR3: TGTGCCAGCAGTTCTCCTGGGCAGGGGGTCTACGAGCAGTACTTC. Its translation is CASSSPGQGVYEQYF. This chain links TRBV6-5 with TRBJ2-7; 7 bases are a match to TRBD1. The V segment lost 4 bases and the J segment 3 bases; nucleotides outside the gene matches: 9. The CDR3 sequence is 15 residues long. In germline, CDR1 is MNHEY, CDR2 SVGAGI.

The chain combines TRBV5-5 with TRBJ2-7, with D possibly matching TRBD1 (6 bases). CDR3 length: 14 amino acids. Germline V gene sequence: CDR1 SGHKS, CDR2 YYEKEE (reference sequence). V gave up 0 bases and J gave up 3 bases, with 10 bases separating them. This CDR3 is CASSLGAGVYEQYF. The CDR3 region has the DNA TGTGCCAGCAGCTTGGGTGCAGGGGTCTACGAGCAGTACTTC. Based on the CDR3 plus reference TRBV5-5 and TRBJ2-7, the full variable domain is DAGVTQSPTHLIKTRGQQVTLRCSPISGHKSVSWYQQVLGQGPQFIFQYYEKEERGRGNFPDRFSARQFPNYSSELNVNALLLGDSALYLCASSLGAGVYEQYFGPGTRLTVT.

In this sample, this clone turned up once. The chain links TRBV15 to TRBJ2-1, with 7 bases lining up with TRBD2. CDR1 and CDR2 (germline): LNHNV, YYDKDF (reference sequence). The CDR3 runs 14 residues. With V trimmed by 9 bases and J by 0 bases, 5 bases remained unmatched. The CDR3 bases are TGTGCCACGAAGGGCGGGAGCTCCTACAATGAGCAGTTCTTC. This encodes CATKGGSSYNEQFF.

The rearrangement joins TRBV16 to TRBJ2-1; D is uncertain. The CDR3 totals 11 residues. V was trimmed by 4 bases and J by 10 bases, leaving 8 bases between them. Germline V gene data show CDR1 as KGHSY and CDR2 as FQNENV. The CDR3 is CASSPQAEQFF. DNA for the CDR3: TGTGCCAGCAGCCCGCAGGCCGAGCAGTTCTTC.

This chain uses TRBV5-4 with TRBJ2-3; D is undetermined. The CDR3 is made up of 16 amino acids. Germline-derived CDR1 and CDR2 are SGHNT and YYREEE (reference sequence). Trimming stripped 4 bases from V and 2 bases from J, with 17 bases between. The CDR3 loop reads CASSPNTLHNTDTQYF. The CDR3 DNA reads TGTGCCAGCAGCCCTAATACACTCCACAACACAGATACGCAGTATTTT.

This rearrangement joins TRBV14 to TRBJ1-6; perhaps TRBD1 as D (5 bases). CDR1 is SGHDN, CDR2 FVKESK, per germline. The CDR3 is 17 amino acids. Trimming left V 1 base short and J 2 bases short, with 12 bases between. The CDR3 protein is CASSQVGQGPYNSPLHF. CDR3 DNA sequence: TGTGCCAGCAGCCAAGTTGGGCAGGGCCCCTATAATTCACCCCTCCACTTT.

This clone was observed a single time. Other DNA sequences in the sample encode the same CDR3. V is TRBV9 and J is TRBJ2-7; D may correspond to TRBD1 or TRBD2 (6 bases each). The ends were cut back, 0 bases at V and 3 bases at J, with 10 bases in the middle. The CDR3 runs 14 residues. Germline lookup yields CDR1 SGDLS and CDR2 YYNGEE. This CDR3 is CASSVAEGGYEQYF. The CDR3 DNA reads TGTGCCAGCAGCGTAGCCGAGGGGGGCTACGAGCAGTACTTC. The entire variable domain, with the rest obtained from reference TRBV9 and TRBJ2-7, is as follows: DSGVTQTPKHLITATGQRVTLRCSPRSGDLSVYWYQQSLDQGLQFLIQYYNGEERAKGNILERFSAQQFPDLHSELNLSSLELGDSALYFCASSVAEGGYEQYFGPGTRLTVT.

V usage is TRBV4-3 and J usage is TRBJ2-1; TRBD2 matches 12 bases. The CDR3 totals 17 residues. Germline V gives CDR1 LGHNA, CDR2 YSLEER. Trimming cost V 4 bases and J 0 bases; bases outside gene matches: 4. CDR3 sequence (DNA): TGCGCCAGCAGCCCTGAGACTAGCGGGAGCTCCTACAATGAGCAGTTCTTC. It specifies CASSPETSGSSYNEQFF.

The V gene is TRBV5-6, the J gene TRBJ2-7; 7 positions match TRBD1. V lost 4 bases to trimming and J lost 3 bases; unmatched junction nucleotides: 7. Germline V CDR1 and CDR2: SGHDT, YYEEEE. The CDR3 length is 14 residues. The CDR3 DNA reads TGTGCCAGCAGCACCTACAGGGGTGGCTACGAGCAGTACTTC. Its protein is CASSTYRGGYEQYF.

The rearrangement uses TRBV18 and TRBJ2-7; no clear D gene. V lost 3 bases and J 4 bases, leaving 7 bases between the germline ends. The germline CDR1 and CDR2 sequences are KGHSH and LQKENI. CDR3 length: 12 amino acids. The CDR3: CASSPADYEQYF. Written as DNA, the CDR3 is TGTGCCAGCTCACCGGCGGATTACGAGCAGTACTTC.